This T cell receptor beta chain is from a study of blood T cells in healthy people across ages. Notes on the study in general: Observed TCR beta diversity per million T cells went down as age went up. This fall followed a roughly linear course with age. Naive T cell percentage and TCR beta diversity correlated strongly.

Together with a sample-barcoded 5' primer, a J-beta primer mix was included in a second PCR lasting roughly 6 to 12 cycles. TCRdb re-derived calls from the 5' RACE reads in MiXCR, one entry per CDR3 protein. The table lists about 1,400,000 distinct CDR3 sequences, approximately 59% of them singletons. Looked up from germline, CDR1 is MNHEY and CDR2 is SVGAGI. The germline V and J ends were trimmed by 9 bases and 3 bases, with 14 bases remaining between them. CDR3 size: 13 residues. Concerning this clonotype: Its specificity is unknown.

Each donor was a healthy Caucasian individual from Russia, aged roughly 6 to 90. The sample comprised blood. V and J are TRBV6-5 and TRBJ1-2; unclear D gene. The TCR comes from a man younger than 30 in good health. CDR3 coding DNA: TGTGCCAGTGCCTGGGGTAAGGACTATGGCTACACCTTC. This translates into CASAWGKDYGYTF.